This TCR beta chain was profiled in a study of T cell repertoires in cytomegalovirus infection. Study-level results: What dominated the ex vivo response were HLA-C-restricted CMV-specific TCR beta clonotypes.

The CDR3 covers 15 residues. CDR1 and CDR2 (germline): SGHTA, FQGTGA. V lost 5 bases and J lost 10; bases outside the gene matches: 9. In this sample, this clonotype turned up a few times. Its target is unknown. TCRdb recomputed calls from the reads with MiXCR, one row per CDR3 protein. The sample has about 110,000 distinct CDR3 sequences, 42% seen once. This chain uses TRBV7-3 with TRBJ2-1, with 12 bases matching TRBD2. This clonotype originated in a human donor in good health (CMV status not recorded). Some clones in this sample may be carry-over from other donors' samples. Sequencing was performed on CD8+ T cells from cultured PBMCs, taken from culture after CMV antigen stimulation. CDR3 bases: TGTGCCAGCAGCCCCGACTCCACTAGCGGGGGGGAGCAGTTCTTC. Translated, it gives CASSPDSTSGGEQFF.